Sequencing of this T cell receptor (beta chain) was carried out in a study of T cell changes during pregnancy in multiple sclerosis. Trimming stripped 2 bases from V and 6 bases from J, with 11 bases between. This CDR3 has 12 amino acids. Germline-derived CDR1 and CDR2 are GTSNPN and SVGIG (reference sequence). TCRdb's copy holds only in-frame clones and misses some; the assay was immunoSEQ multiplex PCR. The profile shows about 61,000 clones, approximately 86% of them singletons. The receptor was isolated from a female donor with multiple sclerosis, enrolled in a pregnancy study. Specimen: peripheral blood, collected in the first trimester of pregnancy. The chain joins TRBV30 to TRBJ2-7, with D possibly being TRBD1 (5 bases). The CDR3 DNA is TGTGCCTGGAGTTCAGGGAATTTCGAGCAGTACTTC. It encodes CAWSSGNFEQYF.